Sequencing of this T cell receptor beta chain was carried out in a study of T-cell reconstitution after alpha-beta-depleted transplantation in children. Preparation of the TCRbeta library used unique molecular identifiers. TCRdb itself ran the PCR reads through MiXCR, one entry per CDR3 protein. The data contain 500,000 or so distinct CDR3 sequences, about 33% of them seen just once; the ten biggest clones take up 2% to 3%. The germline V gene has CDR1 KGHSH and CDR2 LQKENI. The CDR3 contains 13 residues. V gave up 2 bases and J gave up 4 bases, with 8 bases separating them. The chain links TRBV18 to TRBJ1-2; D is unresolved. Sequences were derived from PBMCs from the stem cell graft donor, sampled from the stem cell graft. The origin of this receptor is a human donor who donated a stem cell graft to a child with aplastic anemia. The CDR3 loop reads CASSPSESYGYTF. The CDR3, as DNA: TGTGCCAGCTCACCAAGTGAGAGCTATGGCTACACCTTC. Full variable domain (remainder filled in from reference TRBV18 and TRBJ1-2): NAGVMQNPRHLVRRRGQEARLRCSPMKGHSHVYWYRQLPEEGLKFMVYLQKENIIDESGMPKERFSAEFPKEGPSILRIQQVVRGDSAAYFCASSPSESYGYTFGSGTRLTVV.